What follows is one T cell receptor beta chain and its context. Its matching antigen is unknown. TCRdb's table, derived via immunoSEQ multiplex PCR, lists solely in-frame clones and lacks some. The sample carries about 150,000 clones, roughly 92% recorded once. The CDR3 contains 14 residues. The V end was cut by 0 bases, the J end by 2 bases, with 6 bases between. In germline, CDR1 is SGHAT, CDR2 FQNNGV. This sample is part of a study of T cell responses to AZD1222 COVID-19 vaccine. Notes on the study in general: It was only after the peak T cell response that any repertoires were sampled.

This sequence was found in an adult in good health. The chain employs TRBV11-2 and TRBJ2-3, with D uncertain. The sample was peripheral blood, taken on day 0 of AZD1222 vaccination. The CDR3, as DNA: TGTGCCAGCAGCTTAGATGGCCTCACAGATACGCAGTATTTT. Translated: CASSLDGLTDTQYF.